The T cell receptor (beta chain) under discussion was sequenced for a study of T cell responses to AZD1222 COVID-19 vaccine. The study, taken as a whole, reports: When two AZD1222 doses had been given, Spike-specific TCR breadth and depth rose. Only 5 or 6 AZD1222 recipients were seropositive at baseline. Repertoires were obtained only post-peak T cell response.

Repertoires were generated with immunoSEQ multiplex PCR, while TCRdb's copy carries only in-frame clones and drops some. The table records about 48,000 clones, around 85% of them present only once. Of note for this clone: The target antigen is unknown.

Material: peripheral blood, obtained 28 days after the second AZD1222 dose. The receptor's source is an adult who received the AZD1222 COVID-19 vaccine.

The CDR3 here is CASRKMGASNTGELFF. The DNA for the CDR3 is TGTGCCAGCAGGAAAATGGGCGCCAGCAACACCGGGGAGCTGTTTTTT. This chain joins TRBV7-2 and TRBJ2-2, with no clear D. V shed 6 bases and J shed 2 bases, with 16 bases lying between them. Germline V gene sequence: CDR1 SGHTA, CDR2 FQGNSA. The CDR3 has 16 residues.